This entry lists 18 T cell receptor beta chains sequenced from one sample in a study of blood T cell repertoires in COVID-19. Clones were sequenced by immunoSEQ multiplex PCR, and TCRdb holds only the in-frame ones, with some missing. The data contain hundreds of thousands of clones, approximately 83% of them singletons. The sequenced sample was peripheral blood. The source of these receptors is a man older than 75 with acute or convalescent COVID-19.

The chain links TRBV24-1 to TRBJ2-3, with TRBD2 matching 16 bases. Per germline, CDR1 KGHDR and CDR2 SFDVKD. V trimming: 4 bases; J trimming: 3 bases; junction bases outside the gene matches: 6. The CDR3 has 18 amino acids. DNA for the CDR3: TGTGCCACCAGTGAACCACCGGGACTAGCGGGAGGGACAGATACGCAGTATTTT. It yields the protein CATSEPPGLAGGTDTQYF.

The chain joins TRBV9 to TRBJ2-3, with 13 bases that match TRBD2. Trimming at V came to 0 bases and at J to 1 base, leaving 11 bases not matched to a gene. In germline, CDR1 is SGDLS, CDR2 YYNGEE. The CDR3 has 20 residues. CDR3 sequence reads: CASSVDPRTSGRMGTDTQYF. The CDR3 DNA reads TGTGCCAGCAGCGTAGATCCGAGGACTAGCGGGAGAATGGGCACAGATACGCAGTATTTT.

The chain joins TRBV2 to TRBJ1-2; TRBD1 matches 7 bases. V lost 1 base, J lost 11 bases, and 13 bases stayed unmatched. The CDR3 has 15 amino acids. Germline V CDR1 and CDR2: SNHLY, FYNNEI. The CDR3 region has the DNA TGTGCCAGCAGTGAAGGAGAGAGACAGGGCGGGAGGTACACCTTC. It is translated as CASSEGERQGGRYTF.

In DNA form, the CDR3 reads TGTGCCTGGAGCCGGGACAGCATTTATCAGCCCCAGCATTTT. Translation gives CAWSRDSIYQPQHF. V and J are TRBV30 and TRBJ1-5; 7 bases agree with TRBD1. The CDR3 has 14 residues. Germline V gene data show CDR1 as GTSNPN and CDR2 as SVGIG (reference sequence). The ends lost 3 bases at V and 5 bases at J; junction bases unmatched: 7.

The rearrangement links TRBV2 to TRBJ2-7, with unresolved D. This CDR3 region has 15 residues. The germline V gene has CDR1 SNHLY and CDR2 FYNNEI. The V and J ends lost 2 bases and 3 bases respectively, with 14 bases between them. The DNA of the CDR3 is TGTGCCAGCAGTGAAAGTAGGCAGCGATACTACGAGCAGTACTTC. Its protein is CASSESRQRYYEQYF. Full variable domain (outside the CDR3, taken from reference TRBV2 and TRBJ2-7): EPEVTQTPSHQVTQMGQEVILRCVPISNHLYFYWYRQILGQKVEFLVSFYNNEISEKSEIFDDQFSVERPDGSNFTLKIRSTKLEDSAMYFCASSESRQRYYEQYFGPGTRLTVT.

This clone turned up a few times. V is TRBV30 and J is TRBJ2-7; D possibly corresponds to TRBD2 (7 bases). The V end was cut by 1 base, the J end by 3 bases, with 22 bases between. This CDR3 has 17 residues. The germline V gene has CDR1 GTSNPN and CDR2 SVGIG (reference sequence). The CDR3 here is CAWSDAGRGRLGYEQYF. Written as DNA, the CDR3 is TGTGCCTGGAGTGACGCAGGGCGGGGGCGTTTGGGCTACGAGCAGTACTTC. Full variable domain (rest looked up from reference TRBV30 and TRBJ2-7): SQTIHQWPATLVQPVGSPLSLECTVEGTSNPNLYWYRQAAGRGLQLLFYSVGIGQISSEVPQNLSASRPQDRQFILSSKKLLLSDSGFYLCAWSDAGRGRLGYEQYFGPGTRLTVT.

This clone was counted ten times or more. The chain couples TRBV10-3 to TRBJ1-2; no firm D call. Germline CDR1 reads ENHRY; CDR2 reads SYGVKD. The V end lost 4 bases, the J end lost 1 base, and 7 bases lay between the germline ends. The CDR3 contains 13 residues. The CDR3 DNA reads as TGTGCCATCAGTGGGAGGTATAACTATGGCTACACCTTC. Encoded protein: CAISGRYNYGYTF.

The gene calls are TRBV4-2 and TRBJ2-2; 7 bases match TRBD1. Germline CDR1 is LGHNA and CDR2 is YNFKEQ. V gave up 2 bases and J gave up 6 bases; unmatched junction bases: 6. The CDR3 is 15 amino acids. This chain's CDR3 is CASSQPKTGAGELFF. CDR3 DNA: TGTGCCAGCAGCCAACCGAAAACAGGGGCCGGGGAGCTGTTTTTT.

The chain recombines TRBV5-1 with TRBJ1-2; tentative D call: TRBD1 (6 bases). CDR3 length equals 14 residues. The germline V gene encodes CDR1 SGHRS and CDR2 YFSETQ. The germline V and J ends were trimmed by 0 bases and 5 bases, with 11 bases remaining between them. The CDR3 region is CASSLDRERYGYTF. The CDR3 region has the DNA TGCGCCAGCAGCTTGGACAGGGAGAGATATGGCTACACCTTC.

The gene calls are TRBV30 and TRBJ2-3; TRBD1 is a possible D gene (6 bases). The CDR3 is 15 amino acids. CDR1 is GTSNPN, CDR2 SVGIG, per germline (reference sequence). V gave up 1 base and J gave up 0 bases, with 11 bases separating them. CDR3 nucleotide sequence: TGTGCCTGGAGTGCCAGGGGCCGTAGCACAGATACGCAGTATTTT. This sequence encodes CAWSARGRSTDTQYF.

The rearrangement joins TRBV13 to TRBJ1-6; D gene ambiguous. Germline assignment: CDR1 PRHDT and CDR2 FYEKMQ (reference sequence). V was clipped by 5 bases and J by 2 bases, with 13 bases between them. The CDR3 runs to 16 residues. CDR3 sequence (DNA): TGTGCCAGCAGCGTCAGTCGGGGAACCTATAATTCACCCCTCCACTTT. This encodes CASSVSRGTYNSPLHF. Together with reference TRBV13 and TRBJ1-6, the CDR3 gives the full variable domain: AAGVIQSPRHLIKEKRETATLKCYPIPRHDTVYWYQQGPGQDPQFLISFYEKMQSDKGSIPDRFSAQQFSDYHSELNMSSLELGDSALYFCASSVSRGTYNSPLHFGNGTRLTVT.

This chain links TRBV29-1 with TRBJ1-4; TRBD1 matches at 10 bases. Germline V gives CDR1 SQVTM, CDR2 ANQGSEA. Trimming took 6 bases from V and 12 from J; bases not matched to a gene: 10. This CDR3 comprises 13 residues. CDR3 in DNA: TGCAGCGTCGCTGACAGGGGGCTTGGCGAACTGTTTTTT. Residues: CSVADRGLGELFF.

This clone was seen a single time. The V gene is TRBV2, the J gene TRBJ2-1, with 15 bases matching TRBD2. The V and J ends lost 5 bases and 10 bases, in that order; junction bases with no gene match: 3. The germline gives CDR1 SNHLY, CDR2 FYNNEI. The CDR3 spans 14 residues. In nucleotides, the CDR3 is TGTGCCAGCAGTCCCGGGACTAGCGGGAGGGAGCAGTTCTTC. Its translation: CASSPGTSGREQFF.

The V call is TRBV2, the J call TRBJ1-2, with D perhaps matching TRBD1 (6 bases). CDR3 length equals 13 residues. Per germline, CDR1 SNHLY and CDR2 FYNNEI. V was trimmed by 6 bases and J by 8 bases, leaving 16 bases between them. CDR3 in amino acids: CASRWGQGYGYTF. CDR3 coding DNA: TGTGCCAGCAGGTGGGGGCAGGGTTACGGCTACACCTTC.

The count of this clone is one. The chain uses TRBV5-1 and TRBJ2-7, with D possibly TRBD1 on 5 matching bases. Germline-derived CDR1 and CDR2 are SGHRS and YFSETQ. Trimming left V 0 bases short and J 7 bases short, with 20 bases between. CDR3 length equals 16 residues. The CDR3 sequence is CASSLGMGPALSEQYF. Written as DNA, the CDR3 is TGCGCCAGCAGCTTGGGAATGGGGCCAGCTCTGAGTGAGCAGTACTTC.

The chain links TRBV4-2 to TRBJ2-7; 10 nucleotides match TRBD1. This CDR3 spans 15 amino acids. With V trimmed by 4 bases and J by 3 bases, 6 bases remained unmatched. From germline, CDR1 is LGHNA and CDR2 YNFKEQ. The CDR3 sequence is CASSRGQGGFYEQYF. CDR3 coding DNA: TGTGCCAGCAGCCGAGGACAGGGGGGATTCTACGAGCAGTACTTC.

This chain joins TRBV6-6 and TRBJ1-5, with a tentative D call TRBD1 (6 bases). The germline V gene has CDR1 MNHNY and CDR2 SVGAGI (reference sequence). CDR3 size: 14 residues. The V end was cut by 5 bases, the J end by 7 bases, with 15 bases between. The CDR3: CASSMGATGQPQHF. CDR3 DNA sequence: TGTGCCAGCAGTATGGGGGCCACGGGGCAGCCCCAGCATTTT.

V gene TRBV29-1 combines with J gene TRBJ1-5, with D maybe TRBD1 (5 bases). CDR3 length equals 12 residues. Germline V gene data show CDR1 as SQVTM and CDR2 as ANQGSEA. Deletions cut 6 bases from V and 0 bases from J, with 6 bases between. The CDR3: CSVQGSNQPQHF. The CDR3 DNA follows: TGCAGCGTCCAGGGTAGCAATCAGCCCCAGCATTTT.